What follows are 5 T cell receptor beta chains derived from one specimen sequenced in a study of naive and memory T cell subsets. Amplification of ligated cDNA took four PCR rounds with SP2 and nested alpha and beta constant primers. From the 5' RACE reads, TCRdb called clonotypes with MiXCR, one entry per CDR3 protein. The table lists about 62,000 distinct CDR3 sequences, 7% to 8% of them singletons, with roughly 21% in the top ten. A UMI-containing oligonucleotide was joined by 3' ligation to the TCR cDNA template. The receptors originated from a female donor in good health.

This clonotype was observed at least ten times. V and J are TRBV29-1 and TRBJ2-7; D remains unclear. Trimming took off 0 bases at V and 1 base at J, with 7 bases between the two ends. Germline CDR1 reads SQVTM; CDR2 reads ANQGSEA. The CDR3 totals 13 residues. The CDR3 nucleotides are TGCAGCGTTGAAGACCCCGGATCCTACGAGCAGTACTTC. It specifies CSVEDPGSYEQYF.

The J gene is TRBJ2-1, the V gene TRBV19, with 11 positions matching TRBD2. CDR1 is LNHDA, CDR2 SQIVND, per germline (reference sequence). The V gene end was trimmed by 4 bases and the J gene end by 6 bases; junction bases not matched to a gene: 5. The CDR3 runs to 15 residues. The CDR3 reads CASSTQGLAANEQFF. The CDR3 DNA reads as TGTGCCAGTAGTACCCAGGGACTAGCGGCCAATGAGCAGTTCTTC.

The rearrangement uses TRBV28 and TRBJ2-7; tentatively, D is TRBD2 (5 bases). The CDR3 runs 14 residues. Germline assignment: CDR1 MDHEN and CDR2 SYDVKM. The germline V and J ends were trimmed by 2 bases and 11 bases, with 19 bases remaining between them. The CDR3 is CASSLRRGPGNEYF. The DNA of the CDR3 is TGTGCCAGCAGTTTACGTCGCGGACCGGGAAACGAGTACTTC.

This sequence joins TRBV6-5 and TRBJ2-5; D remains ambiguous. This CDR3 is 13 amino acids long. Germline CDR1 reads MNHEY; CDR2 reads SVGAGI. V dropped 8 bases and J dropped 0 bases, with 10 bases sitting between them. The CDR3 DNA follows: TGTGCCAGCGGACCGGTGTACCAAGAGACCCAGTACTTC. Translating gives CASGPVYQETQYF.

This clonotype was observed a few times. The chain is built from TRBV7-2 and TRBJ1-1, with D uncertain. Germline-derived CDR1 and CDR2 are SGHTA and FQGNSA. The CDR3 is 14 amino acids. The V end was cut by 1 base, the J end by 1 base, with 7 bases between. In DNA form, the CDR3 reads TGTGCCAGCAGCTTAGTTGGACGGAACACTGAAGCTTTCTTT. This encodes CASSLVGRNTEAFF.